This is a list of T cell receptor beta chains from one sample in a study of OX40 agonist ivuxolimab in advanced cancers. Libraries were prepared by immunoSEQ multiplex PCR; TCRdb keeps only in-frame clonotypes and omits some of them. The data contain 59,000 or so clones, approximately 86% of them singletons. Specimen: CD4+ or CD8+ T cells sorted from blood, collected in a trial of the OX40 agonist ivuxolimab. The receptors derive from an adult with an advanced solid tumor such as melanoma, head and neck, liver or kidney cancer. Both conserved end residues are part of each CDR3. A D gene is named only where the DNA matches it firmly. Size is omitted from some rows. Given values are once, few, many or a class for expanded clones.

TRBV6-5,16,TRBJ1-6,TRBD1,-,TGTGCCAGCAGTTACTATAGGACAGGGAATAATTCACCCCTCCACTTT,CASSYYRTGNNSPLHF
TRBV30,13,TRBJ1-2,-,-,TGTGCCTGGAGTCCGAATGGCCCCATCGGCTACACCTTC,CAWSPNGPIGYTF
TRBV18,13,TRBJ1-2,-,-,TGTGCCAGCTCTGCGGAATCTAACTATGGCTACACCTTC,CASSAESNYGYTF
TRBV2,15,TRBJ2-1,-,-,TGTGCCAGCCCCGTCGGGTATAGCTCCTACAATGAGCAGTTCTTC,CASPVGYSSYNEQFF
TRBV7-2,13,TRBJ1-2,-,once,TGTGCCAGCAGCCCTCAGGGCAGCTATGGCTACACCTTC,CASSPQGSYGYTF
TRBV19,16,TRBJ2-5,TRBD1,-,TGTGCCAGTAGTCCGGGACAGGGGTGGAGACAAGAGACCCAGTACTTC,CASSPGQGWRQETQYF
TRBV6-5,14,TRBJ1-2,-,-,TGTGCCAGCAGTCCCCCGCCCCGAGAGAATGGCTACACCTTC,CASSPPPRENGYTF
TRBV7-9,13,TRBJ1-1,-,-,TGTGCCAGCAGCGCGGGTTGGAAGACTGAAGCTTTCTTT,CASSAGWKTEAFF
TRBV29-1,13,TRBJ2-7,-,-,TGCAGCGTTACCGGACAGCAACACTACGAGCAGTACTTC,CSVTGQQHYEQYF
TRBV5-1,14,TRBJ1-1,-,-,TGCGCCAGCAGCTGGGCGGGGGGGAACACTGAAGCTTTCTTT,CASSWAGGNTEAFF
TRBV10-3,15,TRBJ1-1,-,once,TGTGCCATCAGTGAGTCAGGGGCTACGAACACTGAAGCTTTCTTT,CAISESGATNTEAFF
TRBV5-5,14,TRBJ1-5,-,-,TGTGCCAGCAGCTTGGTAGGGTACGGCCAGCCCCAGCATTTT,CASSLVGYGQPQHF
TRBV5-1,14,TRBJ2-5,-,-,TGCGCCAGCAGCTTGAACCTAGCCGGCGAGACCCAGTACTTC,CASSLNLAGETQYF
TRBV27,13,TRBJ1-2,TRBD1,-,TGTGCCAGCAGTTTCGGGACAGGGAATGGCTACACCTTC,CASSFGTGNGYTF
TRBV9,14,TRBJ1-3,-,-,TGTGCCAGCAGCGGTACAGGGTCTGGAAACACCATATATTTT,CASSGTGSGNTIYF